This T cell receptor (beta chain) was sequenced for a study of T cells in Graves' hyperthyroidism and ophthalmopathy. About the research overall: The initial diagnosis was the point when peripheral blood was collected, ahead of any treatment. Points from the study as a whole: Most thyroid clonotypes expanded above 0.001 were also detected in blood.

RNA transcripts served as the template for amplifying TCR beta CDR3 regions. The primer set for the first-round RT-PCR of the TCR CDR3 was HTBI. TCRdb called the multiplex PCR reads again in MiXCR, with one record for every CDR3 protein. The table records 450,000 to 650,000 distinct CDR3 sequences, approximately 15% of them present only once. Those patients with uncontrolled infection, other autoimmune disease, pregnancy or lactation were excluded. This clonotype was detected only a few times. The target antigen is unknown. Sequenced sample: blood. This clonotype originated in a woman aged 18-29 years with Graves' ophthalmopathy.

The CDR3 is CSALPGSRGTDTQYF. DNA of the CDR3: TGCAGTGCGTTACCAGGGTCTAGGGGCACAGATACGCAGTATTTT. The V gene is TRBV20-1, the J gene TRBJ2-3, with a weak D call TRBD1 (5 bases). Germline values: CDR1 DFQATT, CDR2 SNEGSKA (reference sequence). The CDR3 length is 15 residues. V shed 6 bases and J shed 1 base, with 17 bases lying between them.